These 2 T cell receptor beta chains came from one sample sequenced in a study of tumor-infiltrating lymphocytes in primary liver carcinoma. It was from roughly 20-30 mg of unsorted bulk tissue that RNA and DNA were co-extracted. A primer in the constant region served to generate TCR beta cDNA from 450 to 650 ng of total RNA. ARM-PCR, slightly modified, supplied the TCR beta libraries through three nested multiplex PCR rounds. The first two PCR rounds used TRBV1-TRBV30 primers with a Cbeta primer, roughly 10 cycles each. TCRdb processed the multiplex PCR reads anew with MiXCR; each CDR3 protein has one entry. The table lists over 40,000 distinct CDR3 sequences, roughly 80% of them singletons, with roughly 24% in the top ten. Sample: liver tumor tissue from sampling region 5. Subset of the sample: tumor region T5, tumor centre. The receptors originated from a man aged 40-49 years with primary liver carcinoma and hepatitis B virus infection.

Regarding this clonotype: Mismatch with germline at one junction end may stem from a read error. This chain joins TRBV11-1 and TRBJ2-1, with D possibly being TRBD1 or TRBD2 (5 bases each). The CDR3 sequence is 15 residues long. Germline V gene sequence: CDR1 SGHAT, CDR2 FQDESV (reference sequence). The DNA for the CDR3 is TGTGCCACCAGCTTCCAGGGACCACTGGACAATGGGCAGTTCTTC. Amino acid sequence: CATSFQGPLDNGQFF. The full variable domain, in which reference TRBV11-1 and TRBJ2-1 provide the parts outside the CDR3, is EAEVAQSPRYKITEKSQAVAFWCDPISGHATLYWYRQILGQGPELLVQFQDESVVDDSQLPKDRFSAERLKGVDSTLKIQPAELGDSAMYLCATSFQGPLDNGQFFGPGTRLTVL.

The V call is TRBV6-4, the J call TRBJ2-3, with TRBD1 matching over 8 bases. The CDR3 covers 14 residues. Germline values: CDR1 MRHNA, CDR2 SNTAGT. Trimming removed 0 bases from V and 7 bases from J; junction bases left unmatched: 3. CDR3 in DNA: TGTGCCAGCAGTGACTCGCAGGGGGCGTATACGCAGTATTTT. This sequence encodes CASSDSQGAYTQYF.